The present T cell receptor beta chain was sequenced within a study of response to subunit inactivated influenza vaccine. As for this clonotype: Its antigen is undetermined.

CDR3 length: 13 residues. With 3 bases removed from V and 0 bases from J, the gap between germline ends came to 8 bases. The germline CDR1 and CDR2 sequences are SQVTM and ANQGSEA. TCRdb passed the RT-PCR reads through MiXCR, listing each CDR3 protein once. The data show about 780,000 distinct CDR3 sequences, 18% seen once. Study-wide findings and caveats: Each seasonal flu vaccination may recruit only limited new T cells, authors suggested.

This specimen was PBMCs from blood, taken roughly 5 days after vaccination. The chain employs TRBV29-1 and TRBJ1-1; D not certain. This TCR came from a middle-aged man who received an inactivated influenza vaccine. The CDR3 region has the DNA TGCAGCGTTGAGGGATCAATGAACACTGAAGCTTTCTTT. It translates to CSVEGSMNTEAFF. Supplemented by reference TRBV29-1 and TRBJ1-1, the full variable domain reads SAVISQKPSRDICQRGTSLTIQCQVDSQVTMMFWYRQQPGQSLTLIATANQGSEATYESGFVIDKFPISRPNLTFSTLTVSNMSPEDSSIYLCSVEGSMNTEAFFGQGTRLTVV.